This T cell receptor (beta chain) was documented in a study of blood T cells in healthy people across ages. The study, taken as a whole, reports: Long-lived donors had more naive CD4+ cells and higher diversity than aged donors.

Germline V CDR1 and CDR2: SNHLY, FYNNEI. The V and J ends lost 6 bases and 4 bases respectively, with 13 bases between them. This CDR3 has 14 residues. Worth noting for this clonotype: As yet, its antigen is unknown.

The use of a sample-barcoded 5' primer and a J-beta primer mix characterized a second PCR of roughly 7 to 12 cycles. TCRdb reprocessed the 5' RACE reads with MiXCR, giving one entry per CDR3 protein. Of 850,000 to 1,000,000 distinct CDR3 sequences in the sample, around 48% are singletons; the top ten hold roughly an eighth. V is TRBV2 and J is TRBJ2-4; D is perhaps TRBD1 (6 bases). This TCR was sampled from a man in his thirties or forties in good health. The specimen sequenced was blood. The CDR3 DNA follows: TGTGCCAGCAGGCTGACAGGCATTAAAAACATTCAGTACTTC. This translates into CASRLTGIKNIQYF.